This is a list of T cell receptor beta chains from one sample in a study of graft-versus-host responses after intestinal transplantation. TCRdb's table, derived via immunoSEQ multiplex PCR, lists solely in-frame clones and lacks some. The data show 100,000 or so clones, about 94% seen once. The antigens these receptors bind are not known. This specimen consisted of unstimulated CD4+ T cells sorted from spleen or lymph node cells, obtained before intestinal transplant. All receptors come from a human donor who received an intestinal transplant. CDR3s include the opening cysteine and the closing phenylalanine or tryptophan. A D gene is named only where the DNA matches it firmly. The size of a clone is reported for some rows only, either as once, few or many, or as a class for expanded clones.

>.|.|TRBJ2-7|TRBV29-1
TGCAGCGTTTGGGACTTAAGCTCCTACGAGCAGTACTTC
CSVWDLSSYEQYF
>.|.|TRBJ1-2|TRBV5-1
TGCGCCAGCGCTATAGAAAATGGCTACACCTTC
CASAIENGYTF
>.|TRBD1|TRBJ2-2|TRBV5-1
TGCGCCAGCCGCGAAACGACAGGGGGGACCGGGGAGCTGTTTTTT
CASRETTGGTGELFF
>.|TRBD1|TRBJ1-1|TRBV5-1
TGCGCCAGCAGCTTGAGTCGGACAGGGAACACTGAAGCTTTCTTT
CASSLSRTGNTEAFF
>.|.|TRBJ2-7|TRBV7-7
TGTGCCAGCCACGGCGGGGCGCCCTACGAGCAGTACTTC
CASHGGAPYEQYF
>.|.|TRBJ1-3|TRBV6-5
TGTGCCAGCAGTTACTCGACAGCAGACTCTGGAAACACCATATATTTT
CASSYSTADSGNTIYF
>.|.|TRBJ1-2|TRBV5-1
TGCGCCAGCAGCTCAAACACAGGGATAGCGGGCTACACCTTC
CASSSNTGIAGYTF
>.|.|TRBJ2-1|TRBV7-2
TGTGCCAGCAGCATTAGTCGCGGGCCCCGGGGGGAGCAGTTCTTC
CASSISRGPRGEQFF
>.|TRBD2|TRBJ2-1|TRBV18
TGTGCCAGCTCACCACGTCCAGCGGGGGGGCCCAAGGATGAGCAGTTCTTC
CASSPRPAGGPKDEQFF
>.|TRBD1|TRBJ1-1|TRBV6-4
TGTGCCAGCAGCGCTACAGGGGGCCCTGGATCTTTCTTT
CASSATGGPGSFF
>.|TRBD2|TRBJ2-7|TRBV5-1
TGCGCCAGCAGCCCTACTCCGACTAGCGGGATTTCCTACGAGCAGTACTTC
CASSPTPTSGISYEQYF
>.|.|TRBJ1-3|TRBV15
TGTGCCACCAGCCCCCGGCAGGACAGCGTACTCTCTGGAAGCACCATATATTTT
CATSPRQDSVLSGSTIYF
>.|.|TRBJ1-3|TRBV4-2
TGTGCCAGCAGCCCCACAGCGGACTCTGGAAACACCATATATTTT
CASSPTADSGNTIYF
>.|.|TRBJ2-7|TRBV6-1
TGTGCCAGCATATCGTCGACAGCCACCTACGAGCAGTACTTC
CASISSTATYEQYF
>.|.|TRBJ2-1|TRBV2
TGTGCCAGCAACAGGGAGGGATCCTACAATGAGCAGTTCTTC
CASNREGSYNEQFF
>.|.|TRBJ2-1|TRBV7-3
TGTGCCAGCAGCTCTCCCAGAATCTACAATGAGCAGTTCTTC
CASSSPRIYNEQFF
>once|.|TRBJ1-1|TRBV27
TGTGCCAGCAGTTTCGGAGGGTCTACTGGACAAGCTTTCTTT
CASSFGGSTGQAFF
>once|TRBD1|TRBJ1-6|TRBV11-2
TGTGCCAGCAGCTTAGAACGGGGCAGGGGGCCTGGATCACCCCTCCACTTT
CASSLERGRGPGSPLHF